This T cell receptor (beta chain) was recorded in a study of cytomegalovirus exposure and HLA in healthy donors. The assay was immunoSEQ multiplex PCR, and TCRdb's table has in-frame clones only and misses some. The data show roughly 120,000 clones, roughly 90% seen once. Study results and caveats: Cytomegalovirus status was reportedly diagnosed by the classifier with high sensitivity and specificity. Cytomegalovirus association was listed for about 180 TCR beta chains. Clusters of TCRs from the first cohort tended to co-occur in the 120 or so validation repertoires (as a later analysis found).

Regarding this clone: Its target is not known.

This CDR3 spans 14 amino acids. The V end was cut by 6 bases, the J end by 0 bases, with 9 bases between. Germline assignment: CDR1 ENHRY and CDR2 SYGVKD. Specimen: PBMCs. The chain combines TRBV10-3 with TRBJ1-3, with a possible D match to TRBD1 (6 bases). The TCR sequence derives from a woman between 18 and 30 years old in good health and CMV-seronegative. The CDR3 protein is CAIRDSSSGNTIYF. Here the CDR3 DNA reads TGTGCCATCAGGGACAGCAGCTCTGGAAACACCATATATTTT.